One and the same sample provided the 7 T cell receptor beta chains below, sequenced in a study of T cells in Graves' hyperthyroidism and ophthalmopathy. The CDR3 regions of TCR beta were amplified from RNA transcripts. The study used the HTBI primer set for a first-round RT-PCR of the TCR CDR3. TCRdb re-called the multiplex PCR reads with MiXCR, one entry per CDR3 protein. The repertoire consists of about 420,000 distinct CDR3 sequences, with roughly an eighth occurring once and the leading ten covering 5.3%. The source material was blood. The origin of the receptors is a young woman with Graves' hyperthyroidism.

This clonotype was picked up many times. The chain joins TRBV28 to TRBJ1-5, with 10 bases aligning to TRBD1. The CDR3 has 17 residues. Germline V gene data show CDR1 as MDHEN and CDR2 as SYDVKM. With V trimmed by 4 bases and J by 1 base, 7 bases remained unmatched. The CDR3 region has the DNA TGTGCCAGCAGTTCCCCGACAGGGGGCTTGAGCAATCAGCCCCAGCATTTT. It yields the protein CASSSPTGGLSNQPQHF.

This clonotype was seen a handful of times. The chain couples TRBV19 to TRBJ2-3, with a weak D call TRBD1 (6 bases). There are 14 residues in the CDR3. Per the germline V gene, CDR1 is LNHDA and CDR2 is SQIVND (reference sequence). The V gene lost 3 bases and the J gene lost 5 bases, with 12 bases spanning the gap. The CDR3 nucleotides are TGTGCCAGTAGTATGGGGGCGGCGGGAGATACGCAGTATTTT. Translated, it gives CASSMGAAGDTQYF.

There are many counts of this clonotype. This rearrangement joins TRBV10-3 to TRBJ1-1; D is possibly TRBD1 (5 bases). Germline CDR1 ENHRY, CDR2 SYGVKD. V was cut by 0 bases and J by 10 bases, with 18 bases left in between. The CDR3 spans 15 residues. The chain's CDR3 is CAISESAGTATSAFF. CDR3 sequence (DNA): TGTGCCATCAGTGAGTCCGCCGGGACGGCAACTTCAGCTTTCTTT.

This clonotype has a handful of counts. The chain employs TRBV11-3 and TRBJ2-1; 8 positions match TRBD2. The CDR3 has 15 amino acids. The V gene's germline CDR1 is SGHNT and CDR2 YENEEA. Trimming at V came to 7 bases and at J to 2 bases, leaving 7 bases not matched to a gene. CDR3 nucleotide sequence: TGTGCCAGCAAGCCGGGGGGGGAGGCCTACAATGAGCAGTTCTTC. Its translation: CASKPGGEAYNEQFF.

This clonotype was found many times. The V and J genes are TRBV20-1 and TRBJ2-7, with D hard to call. Germline values: CDR1 DFQATT, CDR2 SNEGSKA (reference sequence). V was cut by 1 base and J by 7 bases, with 14 bases left in between. CDR3 length equals 13 residues. The CDR3 reads CSARGKGKGEQYF. Written as DNA, the CDR3 is TGCAGTGCTAGAGGCAAGGGCAAGGGAGAGCAGTACTTC.

This clonotype came up many times. V gene TRBV12-3 or TRBV12-4 combines with J gene TRBJ1-3, with D unresolved. This CDR3 contains 13 residues. V was pared by 5 bases and J by 9 bases, with 14 bases between. In DNA, the CDR3 is TGTGCCAGCAGTCCGGACGGGAAAGGCACCATATATTTT. Its translation: CASSPDGKGTIYF.

The V gene is TRBV28, the J gene TRBJ2-1; 8 bases fit TRBD2. V was clipped by 10 bases and J by 9 bases; unmatched bases: 8. This CDR3 is 12 amino acids long. CDR1 and CDR2 (germline): MDHEN, SYDVKM. The chain's CDR3 is CATTGAGGEQFF. The CDR3 DNA sequence: TGTGCCACCACCGGTGCGGGGGGTGAGCAGTTCTTC.